The present T cell receptor beta chain was sequenced within a study of blood T cell repertoires in COVID-19. Sequencing was performed with immunoSEQ multiplex PCR; in TCRdb, only in-frame clones are kept and a portion is missing. The table has roughly 230,000 clones, 80% to 85% seen once. Germline values: CDR1 SGHVS, CDR2 FQNEAQ. V dropped 5 bases and J dropped 4 bases, with 14 bases sitting between them. There are 14 residues in the CDR3. This clonotype originated in a man aged 50-59 years with active or convalescent COVID-19. Sequencing was done on a sample of peripheral blood. The gene calls are TRBV7-8 and TRBJ1-2; a possible D gene is TRBD1 (6 bases). The CDR3 loop reads CASSPSGGGYGYTF. The DNA of the CDR3 is TGTGCCAGCAGCCCTAGTGGGGGCGGCTATGGCTACACCTTC.